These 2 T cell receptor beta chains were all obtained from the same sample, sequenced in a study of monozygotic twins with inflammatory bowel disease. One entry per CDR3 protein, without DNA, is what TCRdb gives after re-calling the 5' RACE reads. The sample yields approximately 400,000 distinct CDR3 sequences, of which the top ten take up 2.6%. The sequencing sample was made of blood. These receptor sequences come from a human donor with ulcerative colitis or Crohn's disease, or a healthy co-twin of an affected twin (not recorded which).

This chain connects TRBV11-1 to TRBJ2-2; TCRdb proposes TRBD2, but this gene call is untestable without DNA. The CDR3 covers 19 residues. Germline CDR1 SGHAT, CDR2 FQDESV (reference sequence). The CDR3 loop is CASSLLSAGGPFDTGELFF.

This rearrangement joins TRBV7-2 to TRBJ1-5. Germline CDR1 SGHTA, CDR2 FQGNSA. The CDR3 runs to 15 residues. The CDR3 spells CASSREGGANQPQHF.